This entry features one TCR beta chain sequence. As yet, its antigen is unknown. The data originate from a study of cytomegalovirus exposure and HLA in healthy donors. Overall study findings and caveats: Researchers reported in a later analysis that a missense DCLRE1C variant was tied to TCR beta V- and J-gene trimming.

In germline, CDR1 is GTSNPN, CDR2 SVGIG (reference sequence). Trimming cost V 0 bases and J 0 bases, with 15 bases left between them. The CDR3 extends over 16 amino acids. Use of 60 Vbeta and 13 Jbeta primers characterized the PCR. The assay was immunoSEQ multiplex PCR, and TCRdb's table has in-frame clones only and misses some. This table holds about 140,000 clones, about 80% found once. The sample comprised PBMCs. The J gene is TRBJ2-7, the V gene TRBV30; maybe TRBD2 (6 bases). This TCR came from a female donor in good health and CMV-seronegative. This CDR3 is CAWSVGGPGNSYEQYF. The DNA for the CDR3 is TGTGCCTGGAGTGTAGGAGGGCCGGGGAACTCCTACGAGCAGTACTTC. The variable domain in full, with the rest retrieved from reference TRBV30 and TRBJ2-7, is SQTIHQWPATLVQPVGSPLSLECTVEGTSNPNLYWYRQAAGRGLQLLFYSVGIGQISSEVPQNLSASRPQDRQFILSSKKLLLSDSGFYLCAWSVGGPGNSYEQYFGPGTRLTVT.